This T cell receptor (beta chain) was identified during a study of blood T cell repertoires in COVID-19. On the study more broadly: COVID-19 samples, acute and convalescent, were from the United States, Italy and Spain. PBMCs, B-cell-depleted T cells, or T cells were the source of the cDNA or gDNA that made up the material.

Germline trimming cut 4 bases from V and 3 bases from J; bases unmatched to any gene: 8. Germline CDR1 SGDLS, CDR2 YYNGEE. CDR3 size: 15 residues. As handled by the study authors: Reference gene primer amplification gave estimated nucleated cell counts. Repertoires were generated with immunoSEQ multiplex PCR, while TCRdb's copy carries only in-frame clones and drops some. The DNA was the basis for D and trimming; V, J and clone size are from that table. Of 150,000 to 200,000 clones in the sample, 70% to 90% were seen once. The origin of this receptor is a man aged 55 to 70 with active or convalescent COVID-19. The sample was peripheral blood. V gene TRBV9 combines with J gene TRBJ2-3; 7 bases align to TRBD2. CDR3 region: CASSPWGGETDTQYF. CDR3 bases: TGTGCCAGCAGCCCCTGGGGGGGGGAAACAGATACGCAGTATTTT. The full variable domain, with the rest looked up from reference TRBV9 and TRBJ2-3, is DSGVTQTPKHLITATGQRVTLRCSPRSGDLSVYWYQQSLDQGLQFLIQYYNGEERAKGNILERFSAQQFPDLHSELNLSSLELGDSALYFCASSPWGGETDTQYFGPGTRLTVL.